These 14 T cell receptor beta chains came from one sample sequenced in a study of cytomegalovirus exposure and HLA in healthy donors. Primers for the PCR totalled 60 Vbeta and 13 Jbeta. The protocol was immunoSEQ multiplex PCR, while the TCRdb copy is restricted to in-frame clones and leaves out a portion. The table has under 200,000 clones, about 70% seen once. The sequencing input was PBMCs. The receptors come from a woman younger than 35 in good health and CMV-seropositive.

The chain combines TRBV10-1 with TRBJ1-1, with TRBD1 as a possible D gene (6 bases). The germline V and J ends were trimmed by 2 bases and 0 bases, with 13 bases remaining between them. Germline CDR1 and CDR2: WNHNN and SYGVQD (reference sequence). This CDR3 spans 16 amino acids. CDR3 DNA: TGCGCCAGCAGTGAGACCAAGGACAGCATGAACACTGAAGCTTTCTTT. Translating it yields CASSETKDSMNTEAFF.

This rearrangement joins TRBV10-2 to TRBJ2-1; a weak D match, TRBD2 (5 bases). This CDR3 has 14 amino acids. Germline V gene data show CDR1 as WSHSY and CDR2 as SAAADI. Trimming shortened V by 4 bases and J by 2 bases, and 9 bases separated the two germline ends. In DNA, the CDR3 is TGCGCCAGCAGTGCCATCGGGACCTACAATGAGCAGTTCTTC. Amino acids: CASSAIGTYNEQFF.

The chain couples TRBV6-1 to TRBJ1-2, with 8 bases fitting TRBD1. The CDR3 has 18 residues. Per the germline V gene, CDR1 is MNHNS and CDR2 is SASEGT. V lost 2 bases to trimming and J lost 4 bases; unmatched junction nucleotides: 15. The CDR3 DNA sequence: TGTGCCAGCAGTGAACGCCCGGGACAGGACTATAGTGGCTATGGCTACACCTTC. It translates to CASSERPGQDYSGYGYTF.

The chain employs TRBV6-4 and TRBJ2-3; D may be TRBD2 (6 bases). V was shortened by 5 bases and J by 5 bases, with 11 bases between the two germline ends. Germline-derived CDR1 and CDR2 are MRHNA and SNTAGT. The CDR3 contains 13 residues. The CDR3: CASSKEGLDTQYF. The CDR3 bases are TGTGCCAGCAGTAAGGAGGGCCTAGATACGCAGTATTTT.

In this sample, this clone turned up a few times. V usage is TRBV5-1 and J usage is TRBJ1-1; no clear D. This CDR3 is built from 15 residues. Per the germline V gene, CDR1 is SGHRS and CDR2 is YFSETQ. With 0 bases removed from V and 2 bases from J, the gap between germline ends came to 11 bases. CDR3 nucleotide sequence: TGCGCCAGCAGCTTGGATAATACTCCTAACACTGAAGCTTTCTTT. Translating it yields CASSLDNTPNTEAFF.

The chain joins TRBV4-2 to TRBJ2-3, with TRBD1 matching over 8 bases. With 0 bases clipped from V and 3 bases from J, the junction kept 8 bases outside the gene matches. CDR1 and CDR2 from the germline V gene are LGHNA and YNFKEQ. There are 17 residues in the CDR3. DNA of the CDR3: TGTGCCAGCAGCCAAGATGTCGCAGGGGGCTGGACAGATACGCAGTATTTT. It translates to CASSQDVAGGWTDTQYF.

The chain carries TRBV9 and TRBJ1-3; D unresolved. Deletions cut 0 bases from V and 4 bases from J, with 11 bases between. The CDR3 has 15 residues. Looked up from germline, CDR1 is SGDLS and CDR2 is YYNGEE. The CDR3 reads CASSVATGSGNTIYF. The CDR3 nucleotides read TGTGCCAGCAGCGTAGCTACGGGATCCGGAAACACCATATATTTT.

The J gene is TRBJ1-3, the V gene TRBV6-1; D call uncertain. Trimming cost V 2 bases and J 1 base, with 9 bases left between them. CDR1 is MNHNS and CDR2 is SASEGT in the germline V gene. CDR3 length: 15 amino acids. CDR3 DNA: TGTGCCAGCAGTGAAATACTTCTATCTGGAAACACCATATATTTT. Encoded protein: CASSEILLSGNTIYF.

This clone has just a few counts. This sequence joins TRBV7-2 and TRBJ2-7; TRBD2 matches 15 bases. V dropped 4 bases and J dropped 12; count of bases not matched to a gene: 7. The CDR3 loop spans 14 amino acids. Germline V gives CDR1 SGHTA, CDR2 FQGNSA. In nucleotides, the CDR3 is TGTGCCAGCAGCTCATTGGGACTAGCGGGGGGCTGGTACTTC. Encoded protein: CASSSLGLAGGWYF. Variable domain in full (rest from reference TRBV7-2 and TRBJ2-7): GAGVSQSPSNKVTEKGKDVELRCDPISGHTALYWYRQSLGQGLEFLIYFQGNSAPDKSGLPSDRFSAERTGGSVSTLTIQRTQQEDSAVYLCASSSLGLAGGWYFGPGTRLTVT.

The CDR3 spells CASATGYYEQYF. DNA of the CDR3: TGTGCCAGCGCGACAGGTTACTACGAGCAGTACTTC. This sequence joins TRBV18 and TRBJ2-7; maybe TRBD1 (6 bases). Germline V gives CDR1 KGHSH, CDR2 LQKENI. The CDR3 runs to 12 residues. V lost 8 bases and J 3 bases, leaving 11 bases between the germline ends.

The chain uses TRBV4-3 and TRBJ1-6; D possibly corresponds to TRBD1 (6 bases). Germline V gene sequence: CDR1 LGHNA, CDR2 YSLEER. The CDR3 spans 16 residues. Trimming cost V 5 bases and J 0 bases, with 11 bases left between them. The CDR3 DNA is TGCGCCAGCAGCAGTCAGGGGAGCTCCTATAATTCACCCCTCCACTTT. Its protein is CASSSQGSSYNSPLHF.

The CDR3 DNA is TGTGCCAGCAGTCTACAGGGCCGCGGTCAGCCCCAGCATTTT. Protein sequence: CASSLQGRGQPQHF. This chain joins TRBV27 and TRBJ1-5; D possibly corresponds to TRBD1 (6 bases). Germline CDR1 reads MNHEY; CDR2 reads SMNVEV (reference sequence). V was cut by 5 bases and J by 6 bases, with 14 bases left in between. The CDR3 runs to 14 residues.

This chain joins TRBV11-2 and TRBJ2-1, with TRBD2 identical over 11 bases. There are 16 residues in the CDR3. V trimming: 5 bases; J trimming: 1 base; junction bases outside the gene matches: 4. Germline CDR1 SGHAT, CDR2 FQNNGV. The CDR3 DNA is TGTGCCAGCAGCCTTATAGCGGGAGGGTCCTACAATGAGCAGTTCTTC. Translated, it gives CASSLIAGGSYNEQFF.

The chain joins TRBV19 to TRBJ1-5; D remains ambiguous. Trimming pared 7 bases from V and 0 bases from J, leaving 13 bases between. Germline V gene sequence: CDR1 LNHDA, CDR2 SQIVND (reference sequence). The CDR3 extends over 15 amino acids. In DNA, the CDR3 is TGTGCCAGTAACCCCCTCCAGTATAGCAATCAGCCCCAGCATTTT. It translates to CASNPLQYSNQPQHF.